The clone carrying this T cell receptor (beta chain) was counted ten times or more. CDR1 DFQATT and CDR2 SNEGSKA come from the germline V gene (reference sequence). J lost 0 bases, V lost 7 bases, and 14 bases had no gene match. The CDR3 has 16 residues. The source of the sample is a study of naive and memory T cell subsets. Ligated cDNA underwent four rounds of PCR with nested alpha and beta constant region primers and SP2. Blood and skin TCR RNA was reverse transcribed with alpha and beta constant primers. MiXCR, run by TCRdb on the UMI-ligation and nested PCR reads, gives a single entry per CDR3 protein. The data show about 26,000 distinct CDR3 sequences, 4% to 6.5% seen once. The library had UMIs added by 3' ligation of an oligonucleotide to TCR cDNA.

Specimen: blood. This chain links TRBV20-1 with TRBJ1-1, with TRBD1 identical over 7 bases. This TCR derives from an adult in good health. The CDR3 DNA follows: TGCAGTGTTCGACAGGGTTCCACCTTAATGAACACTGAAGCTTTCTTT. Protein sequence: CSVRQGSTLMNTEAFF.